The sequence of this T cell receptor (beta chain) was determined in a study of OX40 agonist ivuxolimab in advanced cancers. Across the whole study: Patients were treated with ivuxolimab, an agonistic anti-OX40 (CD134) antibody. A history of anti-PD-1, anti-PD-L1 or anti-CTLA-4 therapy was acceptable, and approximately 40% had some. The dose-escalation cohort was around 83% male, with a mean age of around 60 years, ranging roughly 20 to 80. Study outcomes and limitations: In the 0.1 to 3.0 mg/kg range, CD4+ and CD8+ blood T cells had expanded clonally by week 6.

J lost 4 bases, V lost 4 bases, and 10 bases had no gene match. The CDR3 runs to 16 residues. The germline V gene encodes CDR1 SGHTA and CDR2 FQGNSA. On this clone itself: The antigen is not known.

Profiled with immunoSEQ multiplex PCR; TCRdb holds only in-frame clones, not every one. The sample consists of approximately 57,000 clones, approximately 91% of them appearing once. The sequence was collected from an adult with an advanced solid tumor such as melanoma, head and neck, liver or kidney cancer. J is TRBJ1-1 and V is TRBV7-2; TRBD1 agrees at 9 bases. This specimen consisted of CD4+ or CD8+ T cells sorted from blood, obtained in a trial of the OX40 agonist ivuxolimab. The CDR3 loop is CASSYRPGTGSTEAFF. In nucleotides, the CDR3 is TGTGCCAGCAGCTATAGGCCCGGGACAGGGAGCACTGAAGCTTTCTTT.